The present T cell receptor beta chain was sequenced within a study of blood T cell repertoires in COVID-19. About the study: Donors in the United States, Italy and Spain gave samples during acute or convalescent COVID-19. T cells, B-cell-depleted T cells, or PBMCs provided the cDNA or gDNA that served as material.

The Seattle patients, enrolled during active infection, were followed longitudinally. CDR3 length equals 15 residues. Germline loops: CDR1 SNHLY, CDR2 FYNNEI. The junction had 8 bases not matched to a gene; V was cut back by 6 bases and J by 9 bases. Per the original data handling: Amplification with reference gene primers provided the estimates of nucleated cell counts. The method was immunoSEQ multiplex PCR; TCRdb's version includes in-frame clones alone and lacks a portion of them. V and J calls and clone size are as listed in that table; D and trimming were resolved from the DNA. The data hold around 80,000 clones, with less than 90% observed a single time.

V gene TRBV2 combines with J gene TRBJ2-1; 13 nucleotides line up with TRBD2. The origin of this receptor is a man aged 45-65 years with COVID-19, enrolled during active disease. The specimen sequenced was peripheral blood. CDR3 nucleotides: TGTGCCAGCAGCCTCCTGGGACTAGCGGGACCTGAGCAGTTCTTC. This translates into CASSLLGLAGPEQFF. Drawing the rest from reference TRBV2 and TRBJ2-1, the complete variable domain is EPEVTQTPSHQVTQMGQEVILRCVPISNHLYFYWYRQILGQKVEFLVSFYNNEISEKSEIFDDQFSVERPDGSNFTLKIRSTKLEDSAMYFCASSLLGLAGPEQFFGPGTRLTVL.